These 28 T cell receptor beta chains were sequenced from one sample in a study of cytomegalovirus exposure and HLA in healthy donors. Primers for the PCR totalled 60 Vbeta and 13 Jbeta. The table came from immunoSEQ multiplex PCR; TCRdb's copy has only in-frame clones and leaves some out. The sample includes about 100,000 clones, 60% to 75% seen only once; the top ten take about 1.9%. The sample comprised PBMCs. These receptors originate from a middle-aged woman in good health and CMV-seronegative.

Turning to this clone: Germline is not matched at one junction end, which may reflect a read error. This chain joins TRBV7-9 and TRBJ2-1; D ambiguous. This CDR3 is 13 amino acids long. CDR1 and CDR2 from the germline V gene are SEHNR and FQNEAQ (reference sequence). CDR3 nucleotide sequence: TGTTCCAGCAGCTTAGCTGCCGGGTTTGAGCAGTTCTTC. Amino acids: CSSSLAAGFEQFF. Variable domain in full (rest from reference TRBV7-9 and TRBJ2-1): DTGVSQNPRHKITKRGQNVTFRCDPISEHNRLYWYRQTLGQGPEFLTYFQNEAQLEKSRLLSDRFSAERPKGSFSTLEIQRTEQGDSAMYLCSSSLAAGFEQFFGPGTRLTVL.

The genes are TRBV18 and TRBJ2-7; D is unclear. CDR1 and CDR2 (germline): KGHSH, LQKENI. This CDR3 has 14 amino acids. Trimming pared 5 bases from V and 0 bases from J, leaving 11 bases between. CDR3 DNA sequence: TGTGCCAGCTCAATTGCGGAGAGCTCCTACGAGCAGTACTTC. Protein sequence: CASSIAESSYEQYF.

The chain uses TRBV30 and TRBJ1-2; no definite D call. The V end was cut by 3 bases, the J end by 9 bases, with 20 bases between. The V gene's germline CDR1 is GTSNPN and CDR2 SVGIG (reference sequence). CDR3 length: 14 amino acids. Here the CDR3 reads CAWRVLETQQSYTF. As DNA, the CDR3 is TGTGCCTGGAGGGTCCTCGAGACTCAGCAAAGCTACACCTTC.

A remark on this clone: Sequence at one end of the junction differs from germline and may be a read error. The chain is built from TRBV7-9 and TRBJ2-2; 8 bases are shared with TRBD2. Looked up from germline, CDR1 is SEHNR and CDR2 is FQNEAQ (reference sequence). The CDR3 length is 15 residues. This CDR3 is CVSTNRGGMTGELFF. The CDR3 DNA reads as TGTGTCAGCACCAATCGGGGGGGTATGACCGGGGAGCTGTTTTTT.

This chain connects TRBV5-4 to TRBJ2-7; possible D gene TRBD2, 5 bases. CDR3 length: 11 amino acids. The V end was cut by 0 bases, the J end by 7 bases, with 5 bases between. In germline, CDR1 is SGHNT, CDR2 YYREEE (reference sequence). The CDR3 sequence is CASSLGGEQYF. The DNA of the CDR3 is TGTGCCAGCAGCTTGGGAGGGGAGCAGTACTTC.

This chain uses TRBV7-2 with TRBJ1-6; 8 bases fit TRBD1. Trimming at V came to 3 bases and at J to 8 bases, leaving 6 bases not matched to a gene. This CDR3 is built from 15 residues. Germline loops: CDR1 SGHTA, CDR2 FQGNSA. The CDR3 DNA sequence: TGTGCCAGCAGCTTCGGCGCAGGGGGCGATTCACCCCTCCACTTT. This encodes CASSFGAGGDSPLHF.

The rearrangement links TRBV6-4 to TRBJ2-1, with 15 bases that match TRBD2. Germline trimming cut 2 bases from V and 8 bases from J; bases unmatched to any gene: 4. This CDR3 contains 16 residues. Looked up from germline, CDR1 is MRHNA and CDR2 is SNTAGT. As DNA, the CDR3 is TGTGCCAGCAGTGACGGACTAGCGGGGGGGCCGGATGAGCAGTTCTTC. It yields the protein CASSDGLAGGPDEQFF.

V usage is TRBV15 and J usage is TRBJ2-1; 12 bases agree with TRBD2. Germline CDR1 reads LNHNV; CDR2 reads YYDKDF (reference sequence). V was clipped by 1 base and J by 6 bases; unmatched bases: 7. The CDR3 sequence is 17 residues long. CDR3 sequence reads: CATSRGASGRASNEQFF. DNA for the CDR3: TGTGCCACCAGCAGAGGGGCTAGCGGGAGGGCAAGCAATGAGCAGTTCTTC. Variable domain in full (rest from reference TRBV15 and TRBJ2-1): DAMVIQNPRYQVTQFGKPVTLSCSQTLNHNVMYWYQQKSSQAPKLLFHYYDKDFNNEADTPDNFQSRRPNTSFCFLDIRSPGLGDTAMYLCATSRGASGRASNEQFFGPGTRLTVL.

V and J are TRBV7-2 and TRBJ2-3; the match to TRBD1 covers 9 bases. V dropped 3 bases and J dropped 7; count of bases not matched to a gene: 5. The CDR3 sequence is 14 residues long. Per germline, CDR1 SGHTA and CDR2 FQGNSA. CDR3 region: CASSLAGTGNTQYF. The CDR3 bases are TGTGCCAGCAGCTTGGCCGGGACAGGGAATACGCAGTATTTT.

The chain couples TRBV28 to TRBJ2-2; D perhaps matches TRBD2 (6 bases). V dropped 6 bases and J dropped 4 bases, with 15 bases sitting between them. The CDR3 spans 15 residues. The germline V gene has CDR1 MDHEN and CDR2 SYDVKM. CDR3 residues: CASSPSRRGTGELFF. Here the CDR3 DNA reads TGTGCCAGCAGCCCCAGCCGGCGGGGCACCGGGGAGCTGTTTTTT.

The table lists this clone with a count of one. The chain combines TRBV6-5 with TRBJ2-7; TRBD2 might be the D (6 bases). The germline V and J ends were trimmed by 6 bases and 4 bases, with 13 bases remaining between them. This CDR3 has 13 amino acids. Germline V gene data show CDR1 as MNHEY and CDR2 as SVGAGI. The CDR3 here is CASRTGTPYEQYF. CDR3 coding DNA: TGTGCCAGCAGAACCGGGACTCCATACGAGCAGTACTTC.

The rearrangement joins TRBV10-3 to TRBJ1-1; 8 bases agree with TRBD1. Germline lookup yields CDR1 ENHRY and CDR2 SYGVKD. J lost 1 base, V lost 10 bases, and 20 bases had no gene match. The CDR3 contains 18 residues. The CDR3 region has the DNA TGTGCCACCCGACGGGCAGCCCGGCAGGGGGCCTCGAACACTGAAGCTTTCTTT. Its protein product is CATRRAARQGASNTEAFF.

This rearrangement joins TRBV7-2 to TRBJ2-7; 8 nucleotides line up with TRBD1. In germline, CDR1 is SGHTA, CDR2 FQGNSA. V lost 5 bases and J lost 1; bases outside the gene matches: 4. The CDR3 totals 14 residues. Here the CDR3 DNA reads TGTGCCAGCAGCCCGCAGGGGGCATCCTACGAGCAGTACTTC. It codes for CASSPQGASYEQYF.

This clone was seen only a few times. The gene calls are TRBV7-9 and TRBJ1-2, with D hard to call. Germline V CDR1 and CDR2: SEHNR, FQNEAQ (reference sequence). V gave up 6 bases and J gave up 7 bases, with 21 bases separating them. The CDR3 sequence is 15 residues long. The CDR3 is CASSHSDTDRSGYTF. In DNA form, the CDR3 reads TGTGCCAGCAGTCACAGTGATACCGATCGAAGTGGCTACACCTTC.

The J gene is TRBJ2-2, the V gene TRBV11-2; D is unclear. The V gene lost 5 bases and the J gene lost 0 bases, with 10 bases spanning the gap. Germline V lookup: CDR1 SGHAT, CDR2 FQNNGV. This CDR3 contains 15 residues. DNA of the CDR3: TGTGCCAGCAGCCCCAGACAACCGAACACCGGGGAGCTGTTTTTT. Protein sequence: CASSPRQPNTGELFF.

This sequence joins TRBV6-5 and TRBJ2-7, with 11 bases lining up with TRBD1. The junction had 5 bases not matched to a gene; V was cut back by 4 bases and J by 3 bases. Germline V CDR1 and CDR2: MNHEY, SVGAGI. CDR3 length: 15 amino acids. The DNA of the CDR3 is TGTGCCAGCAGTTCTAGGGACAGGGGGGTCTACGAGCAGTACTTC. The encoded protein is CASSSRDRGVYEQYF.

The count of this clone is one. The rearrangement links TRBV27 to TRBJ1-2; D unclear. The CDR3 is made up of 13 amino acids. CDR1 and CDR2 from the germline V gene are MNHEY and SMNVEV (reference sequence). Trimming removed 3 bases from V and 4 bases from J, with 9 bases in between. The CDR3 DNA is TGTGCCAGCAGTTTCGGGGTTACCTATGGCTACACCTTC. Translation gives CASSFGVTYGYTF.

This clone was seen a handful of times. The junction departs from the called germline gene at one end, perhaps through a read error. The chain has TRBV6-4 and TRBJ2-2; 7 positions match TRBD2. The CDR3 contains 17 residues. CDR1 and CDR2 (germline): MRHNA, SNTAGT. The DNA of the CDR3 is TGTGCCAGCAGTGATTCAGCGGGGCCCCTAATGAGTGGGGGAGCTGTTTTT. Translation: CASSDSAGPLMSGGAVF.

This chain links TRBV10-3 with TRBJ1-4; TRBD1 aligns across 7 bases. The CDR3 extends over 16 amino acids. The germline V gene has CDR1 ENHRY and CDR2 SYGVKD. The V segment lost 0 bases and the J segment 6 bases; nucleotides outside the gene matches: 7. CDR3 loop: CAISESEGTVDEKLFF. The CDR3 nucleotides read TGTGCCATCAGTGAGTCGGAGGGGACAGTGGATGAAAAACTGTTTTTT.

Written as DNA, the CDR3 is TGTGCCAGCAGCTCAGGTAGCAATCAGCCCCAGCATTTT. This gives the protein CASSSGSNQPQHF. The V and J genes are TRBV6-5 and TRBJ1-5; unclear D gene. Trimming cost V 6 bases and J 0 bases, with 6 bases left between them. Germline V lookup: CDR1 MNHEY, CDR2 SVGAGI. The CDR3 is 13 residues long.

The chain has TRBV11-2 and TRBJ1-3, with D maybe TRBD1 (6 bases). CDR1 is SGHAT, CDR2 FQNNGV, per germline. The CDR3 runs to 14 residues. Trimming took off 4 bases at V and 0 bases at J, with 7 bases between the two ends. The CDR3 region is CASSSRGSGNTIYF. CDR3 nucleotide sequence: TGTGCCAGCAGCTCCAGGGGCTCTGGAAACACCATATATTTT.

CDR3 bases: TGCGCCAGCAGTGACCTGACAGGGAACACCGGGGAGCTGTTTTTT. This encodes CASSDLTGNTGELFF. The chain joins TRBV10-1 to TRBJ2-2; perhaps TRBD1 as D (6 bases). The V gene lost 3 bases and the J gene lost 1 base, with 9 bases spanning the gap. Germline assignment: CDR1 WNHNN and CDR2 SYGVQD (reference sequence). The CDR3 contains 15 residues.

V gene TRBV9 combines with J gene TRBJ1-2; D call uncertain. The CDR3 spans 13 residues. Looked up from germline, CDR1 is SGDLS and CDR2 is YYNGEE. V lost 4 bases and J 8 bases, leaving 15 bases between the germline ends. The chain's CDR3 is CASSSGVQYGYTF. Written as DNA, the CDR3 is TGTGCCAGCAGCTCCGGGGTCCAATACGGCTACACCTTC. The whole variable domain, filled in from reference TRBV9 and TRBJ1-2, reads DSGVTQTPKHLITATGQRVTLRCSPRSGDLSVYWYQQSLDQGLQFLIQYYNGEERAKGNILERFSAQQFPDLHSELNLSSLELGDSALYFCASSSGVQYGYTFGSGTRLTVV.

This sequence joins TRBV5-1 and TRBJ2-3; 10 bases map to TRBD2. Germline CDR1 and CDR2: SGHRS and YFSETQ. V shed 2 bases, J shed 2 bases, and the junction held 5 bases outside the gene matches. The CDR3 covers 16 residues. The CDR3 is CASSFLAGGITDTQYF. CDR3 nucleotides: TGCGCCAGCAGCTTCTTAGCGGGGGGTATCACAGATACGCAGTATTTT.

Comment on this clone: One junction end disagrees with the germline gene, perhaps due to a read error. The same CDR3 also results from other DNA sequences found in this sample. The J gene is TRBJ1-6, the V gene TRBV4-2; a weak D match, TRBD1 (5 bases). CDR1 LGHNA and CDR2 YNFKEQ come from the germline V gene. This CDR3 is built from 16 residues. This CDR3 is CASSQAAGSYNSPLHF. DNA for the CDR3: TGTGCCAGCAGCCAAGCGGCAGGGTCCTATAATTCCCCCCTCCACTTT.

This clone was observed a few times. This chain connects TRBV15 to TRBJ1-1, with TRBD1 matching over 10 bases. Trimming removed 1 base from V and 7 bases from J; junction bases left unmatched: 9. The germline V gene has CDR1 LNHNV and CDR2 YYDKDF (reference sequence). The CDR3 covers 16 residues. In DNA, the CDR3 is TGTGCCACCAGCAGAGCCCGGGACAGGGGTTTTGATGAAGCTTTCTTT. The encoded protein is CATSRARDRGFDEAFF.

The V gene is TRBV18, the J gene TRBJ2-7; a possible D gene is TRBD1 (6 bases). V gave up 3 bases and J gave up 0 bases, with 12 bases separating them. The CDR3 has 15 amino acids. Per germline, CDR1 KGHSH and CDR2 LQKENI. CDR3 amino acids: CASSPYRDNSYEQYF. CDR3 bases: TGTGCCAGCTCACCCTACCGGGACAACTCCTACGAGCAGTACTTC.

This CDR3 is CASSFRQANGYTF. The CDR3 DNA follows: TGCGCCAGCAGCTTCAGACAGGCTAATGGCTACACCTTC. The chain links TRBV5-1 to TRBJ1-2, with D maybe TRBD1 (6 bases). Germline-derived CDR1 and CDR2 are SGHRS and YFSETQ. This CDR3 contains 13 residues. Trimming removed 2 bases from V and 6 bases from J, with 11 bases in between.